One sample yielded the 10 T cell receptor beta chains listed below, sequenced in a study of shared clonotypes between healthy human individuals. Here immunoSEQ multiplex PCR was the method, and the copy in TCRdb shows in-frame clones only, minus some. The top ten clones hold around 11% of a sample with fewer than 600,000 clones, roughly three quarters of them seen once. Source material: PBMCs. The receptors stem from a woman in her thirties or forties in good health. Some clones in this sample may be carry-over from other donors' samples.

This clone has a handful of counts. The chain employs TRBV5-1 and TRBJ2-3, with a possible D match to TRBD1 (6 bases). This CDR3 is built from 15 residues. V was trimmed by 4 bases and J by 3 bases, leaving 15 bases between them. Germline-derived CDR1 and CDR2 are SGHRS and YFSETQ. This CDR3 reads CASSQGTPKTDTQYF. DNA for the CDR3: TGCGCCAGCAGCCAAGGGACACCAAAGACAGATACGCAGTATTTT.

V gene TRBV15 combines with J gene TRBJ1-5; D might be TRBD1 (6 bases). Germline V lookup: CDR1 LNHNV, CDR2 YYDKDF (reference sequence). V lost 0 bases to trimming and J lost 6 bases, with 21 bases between them. CDR3 length equals 18 residues. CDR3 sequence: CATSRDRTGRGRGQPQHF. As DNA, the CDR3 is TGTGCCACCAGCAGAGATCGGACGGGCAGGGGCCGGGGTCAGCCCCAGCATTTT.

This rearrangement joins TRBV15 to TRBJ2-5; tentative D call: TRBD1 (5 bases). V dropped 0 bases and J dropped 5 bases, with 7 bases sitting between them. CDR3 length: 13 residues. Germline values: CDR1 LNHNV, CDR2 YYDKDF (reference sequence). The CDR3: CATSRDRVETQYF. The CDR3 DNA reads TGTGCCACCAGCAGAGACAGGGTCGAGACCCAGTACTTC.

The genes are TRBV15 and TRBJ2-7; TRBD2 matches at 8 bases. The CDR3 has 16 amino acids. Germline CDR1 reads LNHNV; CDR2 reads YYDKDF (reference sequence). J gave up 12 bases and V 1 base, and 17 bases lay outside the gene matches. The chain's CDR3 is CATSRGATSEEGQPYF. The DNA for the CDR3 is TGTGCCACCAGCAGAGGTGCGACTAGCGAGGAGGGCCAACCGTACTTC.

CDR3: CASSDIQETQYF. The CDR3 nucleotides are TGTGCCAGCAGTGATATCCAAGAGACCCAGTACTTC. The V call is TRBV6-1, the J call TRBJ2-5; D call uncertain. The V and J ends lost 3 bases and 1 base respectively, with 3 bases between them. The CDR3 spans 12 residues. Germline V gives CDR1 MNHNS, CDR2 SASEGT.

The DNA for the CDR3 is TGTGCCAGCAGCTTAACCCTAGCGGGAGTCAATGAGCAGTTCTTC. It yields the protein CASSLTLAGVNEQFF. This rearrangement joins TRBV7-3 to TRBJ2-1; TRBD2 matches at 10 bases. CDR3 length equals 15 residues. Losses at the gene ends were 0 bases for V and 6 bases for J; bases not matched to a gene: 2. Germline lookup yields CDR1 SGHTA and CDR2 FQGTGA.

This rearrangement joins TRBV14 to TRBJ2-3, with 7 positions matching TRBD1. This CDR3 has 16 residues. CDR1 is SGHDN, CDR2 FVKESK, per germline. V lost 0 bases, J lost 2 bases, and 5 bases stayed unmatched. CDR3 sequence (DNA): TGTGCCAGCAGCCAAGATAAGGGACAGCTCACAGATACGCAGTATTTT. Translated: CASSQDKGQLTDTQYF.

Worth noting for this clone: With only one base between it and a far larger clone, this is likely a read error. The same CDR3 arises from other DNA sequences in this sample as well. This chain connects TRBV6-4 to TRBJ2-1, with 8 bases matching TRBD2. V gave up 2 bases and J gave up 8 bases; unmatched junction bases: 11. This CDR3 is built from 16 residues. CDR1 MRHNA and CDR2 SNTAGT come from the germline V gene. The CDR3 DNA follows: TGTGCCAGCAGTGACGGGGGGACCAGCGGGAGCGATGAGCAGTTCTTC. Residues: CASSDGGTSGSDEQFF.

The chain employs TRBV6-1 and TRBJ2-7; 7 bases fit TRBD1. The CDR3 length is 13 residues. Germline CDR1 MNHNS, CDR2 SASEGT. The ends lost 5 bases at V and 5 bases at J; junction bases unmatched: 6. The CDR3 spells CASSSQTGHEQYF. Written as DNA, the CDR3 is TGTGCCAGCAGTTCACAGACAGGGCACGAGCAGTACTTC.

This clone was seen just once. The V and J genes are TRBV7-9 and TRBJ2-7; 8 bases are a match to TRBD2. CDR1 and CDR2 (germline): SEHNR, FQNEAQ (reference sequence). J gave up 5 bases and V 5 bases, and 8 bases lay outside the gene matches. The CDR3 loop spans 14 amino acids. The CDR3 reads CASSDNTGGDEQYF. DNA of the CDR3: TGTGCCAGCAGCGATAATACGGGAGGGGACGAGCAGTACTTC.